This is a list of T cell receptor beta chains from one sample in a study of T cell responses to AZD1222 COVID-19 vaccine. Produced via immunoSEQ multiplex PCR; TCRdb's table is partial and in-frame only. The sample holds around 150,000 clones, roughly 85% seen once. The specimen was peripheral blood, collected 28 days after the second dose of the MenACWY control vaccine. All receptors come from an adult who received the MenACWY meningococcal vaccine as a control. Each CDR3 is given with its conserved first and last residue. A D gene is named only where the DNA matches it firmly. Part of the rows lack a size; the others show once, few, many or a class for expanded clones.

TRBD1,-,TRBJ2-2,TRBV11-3,CASSWGQGRTGELFF,TGTGCCAGCAGCTGGGGACAGGGGCGCACCGGGGAGCTGTTTTTT
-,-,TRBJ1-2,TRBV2,CASSEALNSPYGYTF,TGTGCCAGCAGTGAAGCGCTTAACAGTCCCTATGGCTACACCTTC
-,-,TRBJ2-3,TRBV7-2,CASSLAGATDTQYF,TGTGCCAGCAGCTTAGCGGGGGCGACAGATACGCAGTATTTT
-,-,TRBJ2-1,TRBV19,CASGVEGNEQFF,TGTGCCAGTGGGGTGGAAGGCAATGAGCAGTTCTTC
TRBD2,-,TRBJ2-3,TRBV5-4,CASSSRLASDTQYF,TGTGCCAGCAGTTCCCGACTAGCGTCTGATACGCAGTATTTT
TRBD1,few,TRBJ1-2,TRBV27,CASSLKGTGDGYGYTF,TGTGCCAGCAGTTTAAAGGGGACAGGGGACGGCTATGGCTACACCTTC
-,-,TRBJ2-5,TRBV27,CASSLQPATGTQYF,TGTGCCAGCAGTTTACAGCCGGCCACCGGGACCCAGTACTTC
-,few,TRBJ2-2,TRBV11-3,CASGAFAGITGELFF,TGTGCCAGCGGCGCATTTGCAGGGATAACCGGGGAGCTGTTTTTT
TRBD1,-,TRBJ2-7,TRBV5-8,CASSTPGQGALEQYF,TGTGCCAGCAGTACCCCGGGACAGGGGGCCCTCGAGCAGTACTTC
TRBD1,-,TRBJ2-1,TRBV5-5,CASARRLSGTGGMDEQFF,TGTGCCAGCGCGCGCCGCTTATCAGGGACAGGGGGTATGGATGAGCAGTTCTTC
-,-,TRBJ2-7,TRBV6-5,CASKQAGTYEQYF,TGTGCCAGCAAACAGGCCGGAACCTACGAGCAGTACTTC
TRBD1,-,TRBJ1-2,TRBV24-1,CATSESQGAYGYTF,TGTGCCACCAGTGAAAGTCAGGGGGCCTATGGCTACACCTTC
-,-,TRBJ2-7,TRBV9,CASSLGRGPSYEQYF,TGTGCCAGCAGCCTAGGGAGGGGGCCTTCCTACGAGCAGTACTTC
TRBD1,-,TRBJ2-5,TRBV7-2,CASSFGRGRRETQYF,TGTGCCAGCAGCTTCGGCAGGGGGCGTCGAGAGACCCAGTACTTC
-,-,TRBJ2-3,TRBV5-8,CASRVVDTQYF,TGTGCCAGCAGGGTGGTAGATACGCAGTATTTT
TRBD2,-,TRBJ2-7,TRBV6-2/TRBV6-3,CASSYGPSGSYEQYF,TGTGCCAGCAGTTATGGGCCTAGCGGGAGCTACGAGCAGTACTTC
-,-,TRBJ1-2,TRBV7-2,CASSPDGAGYGYTF,TGTGCCAGCAGCCCCGACGGGGCAGGGTATGGCTACACCTTC
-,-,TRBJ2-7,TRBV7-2,CASSFSIWTGSVSEQYF,TGTGCCAGCAGCTTTTCGATATGGACGGGGAGCGTCAGCGAGCAGTACTTC
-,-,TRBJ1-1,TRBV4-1,CASSQEQGYTEAFF,TGCGCCAGCAGCCAAGAACAGGGATACACTGAAGCTTTCTTT
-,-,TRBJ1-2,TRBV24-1,CATSDGFGGYGYTF,TGTGCCACCAGTGACGGGTTCGGGGGCTATGGCTACACCTTC
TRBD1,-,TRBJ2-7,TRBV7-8,CASSPRDRAERYF,TGTGCCAGCAGCCCTCGGGACAGGGCCGAGCGGTACTTC
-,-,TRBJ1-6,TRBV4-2,CASSQEASRPTYNSPLHF,TGTGCCAGCAGCCAAGAAGCATCCAGGCCTACCTATAATTCACCCCTCCACTTT
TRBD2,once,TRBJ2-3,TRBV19,CASSNRGGYADTQYF,TGTGCCAGTAGCAATCGGGGGGGCTACGCAGATACGCAGTATTTT
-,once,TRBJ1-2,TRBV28,CANEMNLVYGYTF,TGTGCCAACGAAATGAATCTCGTCTATGGCTACACCTTC
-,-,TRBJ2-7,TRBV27,CASSWGPGGYEQYF,TGTGCCAGCAGTTGGGGCCCCGGGGGCTACGAGCAGTACTTC
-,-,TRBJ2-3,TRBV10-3,CAISDRRGTDTQYF,TGTGCCATCAGTGACAGGCGGGGCACAGATACGCAGTATTTT
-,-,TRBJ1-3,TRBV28,CASSRGTAASGNTIYF,TGTGCCAGCAGCAGAGGGACGGCGGCCTCTGGAAACACCATATATTTT
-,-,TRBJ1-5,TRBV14,CASSQRDHNQPQHF,TGTGCCAGCAGCCAAAGGGACCACAATCAGCCCCAGCATTTT
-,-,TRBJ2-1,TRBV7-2,CASSLANNRRGQFF,TGTGCCAGCAGCTTAGCCAACAACAGGAGGGGGCAGTTCTTC
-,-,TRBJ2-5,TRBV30,CAWSGLGETQYF,TGTGCCTGGAGTGGACTCGGAGAGACCCAGTACTTC
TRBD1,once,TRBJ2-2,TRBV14,CASSLHRGNTGELFF,TGTGCCAGCAGCCTACACAGGGGGAACACCGGGGAGCTGTTTTTT
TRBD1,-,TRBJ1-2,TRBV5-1,CASSPGTGGALDYGYTF,TGCGCCAGCAGCCCGGGGACAGGGGGCGCCCTGGACTATGGCTACACCTTC
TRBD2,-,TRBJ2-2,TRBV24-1,CATSDWRPGTSNGELFF,TGTGCCACCAGTGATTGGAGGCCAGGGACTAGTAACGGGGAGCTGTTTTTT
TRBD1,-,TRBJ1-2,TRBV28,CASSLFGTGNYGYTF,TGTGCCAGCAGTTTATTCGGGACAGGCAACTATGGCTACACCTTC
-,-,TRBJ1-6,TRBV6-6,CASSIEGGKNSPLHF,TGTGCCAGCAGCATCGAGGGGGGAAAGAATTCACCCCTCCACTTT
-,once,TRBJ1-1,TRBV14,CASSLSGIEAFF,TGTGCCAGCAGCCTAAGCGGAATCGAAGCTTTCTTT
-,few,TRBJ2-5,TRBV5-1,CASSLLGAVETQYF,TGCGCCAGCAGCTTACTCGGGGCCGTGGAGACCCAGTACTTC
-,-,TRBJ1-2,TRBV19,CASSTYGNPSHGYTF,TGTGCCAGTAGTACGTACGGGAATCCCTCCCATGGCTACACCTTC
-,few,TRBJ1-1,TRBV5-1,CASSLQGANTEAFF,TGCGCCAGCAGCTTACAGGGAGCGAACACTGAAGCTTTCTTT
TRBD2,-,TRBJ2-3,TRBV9,CASSVGPQRETDTQYF,TGTGCCAGCAGCGTAGGCCCCCAGCGGGAGACAGATACGCAGTATTTT
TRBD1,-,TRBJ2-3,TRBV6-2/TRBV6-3,CASSFGQGGTDTQYF,TGTGCCAGCAGTTTCGGACAGGGGGGCACAGATACGCAGTATTTT
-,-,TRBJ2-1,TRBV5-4,CASSYVGRDEQFF,TGTGCCAGCAGCTATGTTGGGCGCGATGAGCAGTTCTTC
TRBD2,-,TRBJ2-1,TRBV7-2,CASSLGLAETYNEQFF,TGTGCCAGCAGCTTAGGACTAGCGGAGACATACAATGAGCAGTTCTTC
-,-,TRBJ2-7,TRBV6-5,CASPLSYEQYF,TGTGCCAGCCCCCTAAGCTACGAGCAGTACTTC
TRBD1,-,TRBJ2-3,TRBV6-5,CASTPYRGSADTQYF,TGTGCCAGCACCCCGTACAGGGGCTCGGCAGATACGCAGTATTTT
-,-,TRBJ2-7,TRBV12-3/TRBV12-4,CASSLVAGQEQYF,TGTGCCAGCAGTTTAGTGGCGGGACAGGAGCAGTACTTC